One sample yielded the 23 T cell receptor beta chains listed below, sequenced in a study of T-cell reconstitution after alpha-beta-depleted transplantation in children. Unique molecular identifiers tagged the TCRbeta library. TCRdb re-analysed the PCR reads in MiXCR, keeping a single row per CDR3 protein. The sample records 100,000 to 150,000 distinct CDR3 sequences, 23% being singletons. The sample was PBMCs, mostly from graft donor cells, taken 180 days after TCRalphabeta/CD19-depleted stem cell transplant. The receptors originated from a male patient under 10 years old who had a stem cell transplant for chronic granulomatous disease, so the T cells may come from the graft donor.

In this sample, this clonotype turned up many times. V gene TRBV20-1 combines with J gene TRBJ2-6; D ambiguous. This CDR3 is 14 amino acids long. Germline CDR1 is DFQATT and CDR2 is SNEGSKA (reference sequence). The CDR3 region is CALGHPSGANVLTF. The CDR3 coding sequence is TGCGCCCTCGGGCATCCCTCTGGGGCCAACGTCCTGACTTTC.

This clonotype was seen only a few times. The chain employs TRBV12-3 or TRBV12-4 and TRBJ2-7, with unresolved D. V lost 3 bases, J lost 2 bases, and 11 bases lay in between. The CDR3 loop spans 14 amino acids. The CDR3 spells CASSLTSGAYEQYF. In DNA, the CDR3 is TGTGCCAGCAGTTTGACGTCGGGTGCCTACGAGCAGTACTTC.

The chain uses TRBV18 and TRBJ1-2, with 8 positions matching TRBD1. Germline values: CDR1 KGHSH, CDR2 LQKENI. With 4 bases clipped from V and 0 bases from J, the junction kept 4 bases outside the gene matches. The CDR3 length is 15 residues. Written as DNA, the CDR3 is TGTGCCAGCTCACTATGGACAGGGTCTAACTATGGCTACACCTTC. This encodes CASSLWTGSNYGYTF. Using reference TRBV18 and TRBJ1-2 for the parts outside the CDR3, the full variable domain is NAGVMQNPRHLVRRRGQEARLRCSPMKGHSHVYWYRQLPEEGLKFMVYLQKENIIDESGMPKERFSAEFPKEGPSILRIQQVVRGDSAAYFCASSLWTGSNYGYTFGSGTRLTVV.

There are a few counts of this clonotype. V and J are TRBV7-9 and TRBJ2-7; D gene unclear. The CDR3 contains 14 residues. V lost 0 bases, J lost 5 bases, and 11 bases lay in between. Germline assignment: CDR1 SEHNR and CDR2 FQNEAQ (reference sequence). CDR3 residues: CASSLALGGDEQYF. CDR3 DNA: TGTGCCAGCAGCTTAGCCCTCGGTGGGGACGAGCAGTACTTC. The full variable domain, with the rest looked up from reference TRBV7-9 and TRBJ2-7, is DTGVSQNPRHKITKRGQNVTFRCDPISEHNRLYWYRQTLGQGPEFLTYFQNEAQLEKSRLLSDRFSAERPKGSFSTLEIQRTEQGDSAMYLCASSLALGGDEQYFGPGTRLTVT.

The DNA for the CDR3 is TGTGCCATCTCTCGGGGACTTAACACAGATACGCAGTATTTT. Its protein is CAISRGLNTDTQYF. The chain carries TRBV10-3 and TRBJ2-3; perhaps TRBD2 as D (6 bases). The ends were cut back, 8 bases at V and 2 bases at J, with 14 bases in the middle. CDR1 and CDR2 (germline): ENHRY, SYGVKD. The CDR3 sequence is 14 residues long.

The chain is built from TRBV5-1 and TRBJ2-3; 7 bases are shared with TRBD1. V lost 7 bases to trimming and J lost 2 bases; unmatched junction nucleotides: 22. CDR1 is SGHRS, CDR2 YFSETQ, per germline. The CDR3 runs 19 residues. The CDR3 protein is CASATFGKTGNQNTDTQYF. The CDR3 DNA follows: TGCGCCAGCGCCACCTTTGGGAAGACAGGGAACCAAAACACAGATACGCAGTATTTT.

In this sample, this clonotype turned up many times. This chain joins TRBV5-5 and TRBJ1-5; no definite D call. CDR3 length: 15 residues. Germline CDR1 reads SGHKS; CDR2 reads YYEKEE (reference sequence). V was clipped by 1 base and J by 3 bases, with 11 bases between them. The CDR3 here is CASSLTLLNNQPQHF. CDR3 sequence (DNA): TGTGCCAGCAGCTTGACACTCTTGAACAATCAGCCCCAGCATTTT. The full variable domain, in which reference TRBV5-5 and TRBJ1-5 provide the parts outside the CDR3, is DAGVTQSPTHLIKTRGQQVTLRCSPISGHKSVSWYQQVLGQGPQFIFQYYEKEERGRGNFPDRFSARQFPNYSSELNVNALLLGDSALYLCASSLTLLNNQPQHFGDGTRLSIL.

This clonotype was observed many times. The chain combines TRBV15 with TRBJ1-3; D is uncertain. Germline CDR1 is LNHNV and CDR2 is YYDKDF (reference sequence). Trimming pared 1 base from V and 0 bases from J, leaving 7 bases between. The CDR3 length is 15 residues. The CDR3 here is CATSRGASSGNTIYF. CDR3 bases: TGTGCCACCAGCAGAGGAGCGTCCTCTGGAAACACCATATATTTT.

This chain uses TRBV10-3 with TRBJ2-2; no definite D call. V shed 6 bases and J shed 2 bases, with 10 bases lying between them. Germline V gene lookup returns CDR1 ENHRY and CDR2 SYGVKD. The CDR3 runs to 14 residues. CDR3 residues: CAIRVGLNTGELFF. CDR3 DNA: TGTGCCATCAGAGTCGGGTTAAACACCGGGGAGCTGTTTTTT.

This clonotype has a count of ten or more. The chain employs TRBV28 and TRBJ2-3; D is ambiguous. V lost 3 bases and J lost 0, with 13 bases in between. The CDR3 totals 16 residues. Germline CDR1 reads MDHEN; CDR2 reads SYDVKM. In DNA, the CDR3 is TGTGCCAGCAGTTTTTCCGTGACAACCAGCACAGATACGCAGTATTTT. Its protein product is CASSFSVTTSTDTQYF.

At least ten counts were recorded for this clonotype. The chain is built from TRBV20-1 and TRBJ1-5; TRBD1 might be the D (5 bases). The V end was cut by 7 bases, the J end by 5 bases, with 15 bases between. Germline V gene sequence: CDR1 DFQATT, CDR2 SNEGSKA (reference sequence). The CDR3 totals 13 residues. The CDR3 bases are TGCAGTGGCGTCCAGGGTAGGGATCAGCCCCAGCATTTT. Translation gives CSGVQGRDQPQHF.

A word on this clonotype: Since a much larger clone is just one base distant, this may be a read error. This chain's CDR3 is CATSGTAYGYTF. As DNA, the CDR3 is TGTGCCACCTCCGGGACAGCCTATGGCTACACCTTC. The chain links TRBV15 to TRBJ1-2; 7 bases are a match to TRBD1. CDR3 length: 12 amino acids. Germline CDR1 and CDR2: LNHNV and YYDKDF (reference sequence). V lost 8 bases, J lost 4 bases, and 4 bases stayed unmatched.

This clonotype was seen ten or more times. CDR3 nucleotides: TGTGCCAGCAGCTTGGGCGGGGGAAGTGAGCAGTTCTTC. Protein: CASSLGGGSEQFF. The chain links TRBV11-2 to TRBJ2-1; 7 nucleotides agree with TRBD2. This CDR3 is built from 13 residues. Looked up from germline, CDR1 is SGHAT and CDR2 is FQNNGV. J lost 9 bases, V lost 3 bases, and 5 bases had no gene match.

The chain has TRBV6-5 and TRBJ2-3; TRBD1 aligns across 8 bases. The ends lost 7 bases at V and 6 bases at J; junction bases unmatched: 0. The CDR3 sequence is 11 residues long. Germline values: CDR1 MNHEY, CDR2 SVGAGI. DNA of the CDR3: TGTGCCAGCACAGGGGGCGATACGCAGTATTTT. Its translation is CASTGGDTQYF.

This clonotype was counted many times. The DNA for the CDR3 is TGTGCCACCAGCAGAGATACCGATAATTCACCCCTCCACTTT. Its protein product is CATSRDTDNSPLHF. V and J are TRBV15 and TRBJ1-6; D gene uncertain. Trimming left V 0 bases short and J 5 bases short, with 5 bases between. The CDR3 spans 14 residues. Germline V CDR1 and CDR2: LNHNV, YYDKDF (reference sequence). The full variable domain, completed using reference TRBV15 and TRBJ1-6, is DAMVIQNPRYQVTQFGKPVTLSCSQTLNHNVMYWYQQKSSQAPKLLFHYYDKDFNNEADTPDNFQSRRPNTSFCFLDIRSPGLGDTAMYLCATSRDTDNSPLHFGNGTRLTVT.

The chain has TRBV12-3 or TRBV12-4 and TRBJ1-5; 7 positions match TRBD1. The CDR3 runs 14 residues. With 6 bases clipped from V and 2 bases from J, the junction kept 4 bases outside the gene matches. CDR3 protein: CASSYGQGNQPQHF. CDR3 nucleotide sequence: TGTGCCAGCAGCTACGGACAGGGCAATCAGCCCCAGCATTTT.

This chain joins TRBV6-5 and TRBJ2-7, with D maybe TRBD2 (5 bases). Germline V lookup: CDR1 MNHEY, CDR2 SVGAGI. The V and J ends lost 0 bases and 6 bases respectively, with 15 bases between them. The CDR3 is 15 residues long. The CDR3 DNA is TGTGCCAGCAGTTACTCAGGGAGATCCTACGGCGAGCAGTACTTC. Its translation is CASSYSGRSYGEQYF.

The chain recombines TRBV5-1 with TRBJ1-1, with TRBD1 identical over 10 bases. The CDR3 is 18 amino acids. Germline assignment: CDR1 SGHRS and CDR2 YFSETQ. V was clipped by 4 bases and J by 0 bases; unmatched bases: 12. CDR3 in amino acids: CASSLTTDRGPVNTEAFF. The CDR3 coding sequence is TGCGCCAGCAGCCTGACCACTGACAGGGGGCCTGTGAACACTGAAGCTTTCTTT.

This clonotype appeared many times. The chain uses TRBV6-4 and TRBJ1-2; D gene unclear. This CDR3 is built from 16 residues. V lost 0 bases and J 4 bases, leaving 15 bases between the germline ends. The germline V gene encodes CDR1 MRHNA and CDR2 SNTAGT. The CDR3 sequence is CASSDSPGGGGYGYTF. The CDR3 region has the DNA TGTGCCAGCAGTGACTCCCCGGGAGGTGGCGGCTATGGCTACACCTTC.

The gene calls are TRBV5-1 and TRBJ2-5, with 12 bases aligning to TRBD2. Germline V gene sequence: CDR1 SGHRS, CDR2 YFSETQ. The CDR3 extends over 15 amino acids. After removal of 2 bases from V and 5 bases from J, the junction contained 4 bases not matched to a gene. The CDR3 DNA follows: TGCGCCAGCAGCTTTAGACTAGCGGGAGTTGAGACCCAGTACTTC. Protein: CASSFRLAGVETQYF.

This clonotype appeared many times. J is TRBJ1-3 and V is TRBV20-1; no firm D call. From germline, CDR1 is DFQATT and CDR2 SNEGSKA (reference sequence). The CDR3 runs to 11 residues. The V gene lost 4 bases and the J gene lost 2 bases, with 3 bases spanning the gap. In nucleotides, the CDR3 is TGCAGTGCTATGGCTGGAAACACCATATATTTT. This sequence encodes CSAMAGNTIYF.

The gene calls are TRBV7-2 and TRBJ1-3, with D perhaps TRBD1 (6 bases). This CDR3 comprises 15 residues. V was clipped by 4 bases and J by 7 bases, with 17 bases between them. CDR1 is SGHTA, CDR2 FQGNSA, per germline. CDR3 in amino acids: CASSSAGTRGNTIYF. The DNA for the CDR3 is TGTGCCAGCAGCTCGGCCGGGACAAGAGGGAACACCATATATTTT. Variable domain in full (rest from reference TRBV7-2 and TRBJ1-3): GAGVSQSPSNKVTEKGKDVELRCDPISGHTALYWYRQSLGQGLEFLIYFQGNSAPDKSGLPSDRFSAERTGGSVSTLTIQRTQQEDSAVYLCASSSAGTRGNTIYFGEGSWLTVV.

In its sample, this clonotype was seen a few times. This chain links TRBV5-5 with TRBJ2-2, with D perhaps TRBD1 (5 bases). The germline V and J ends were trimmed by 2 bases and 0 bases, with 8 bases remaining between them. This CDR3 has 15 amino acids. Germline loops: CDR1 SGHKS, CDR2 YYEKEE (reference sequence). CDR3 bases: TGTGCCAGCAGCTTAGGGGAACCGAACACCGGGGAGCTGTTTTTT. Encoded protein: CASSLGEPNTGELFF.